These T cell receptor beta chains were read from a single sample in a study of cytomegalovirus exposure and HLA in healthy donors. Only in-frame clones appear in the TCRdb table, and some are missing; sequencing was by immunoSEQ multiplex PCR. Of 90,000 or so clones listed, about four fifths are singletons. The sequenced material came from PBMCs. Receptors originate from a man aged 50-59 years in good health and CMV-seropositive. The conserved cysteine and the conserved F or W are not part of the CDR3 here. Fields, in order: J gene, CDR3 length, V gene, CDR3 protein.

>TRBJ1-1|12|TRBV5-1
ASSLGAGASEAF
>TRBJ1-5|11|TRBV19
ASKQGSGQPQH
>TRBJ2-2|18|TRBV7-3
ASSLTPSWYRVWNTGELF
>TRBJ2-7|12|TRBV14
ASSQVNKAYEQY
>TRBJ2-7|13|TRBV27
ASSPRTGTGGHEY
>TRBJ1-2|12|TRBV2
ASSEEAAGYGYT
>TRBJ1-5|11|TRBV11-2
ASSRDRNQPQH
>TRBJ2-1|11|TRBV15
ATSIAEHNEQF
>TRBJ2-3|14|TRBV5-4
ASSSKAGGSTDTQY
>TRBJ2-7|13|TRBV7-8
ASSLAPGQGYEQY
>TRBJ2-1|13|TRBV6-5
ASSYFRQGSGEQF
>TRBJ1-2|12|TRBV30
AWRTDLANYGYT
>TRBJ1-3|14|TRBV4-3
ASSPDRVGPGNTIY
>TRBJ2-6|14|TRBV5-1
ASSLVGGSGANVLT
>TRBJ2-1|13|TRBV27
ASSPRFEPYNEQF
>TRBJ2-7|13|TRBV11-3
ASSLDGTSDYEQY
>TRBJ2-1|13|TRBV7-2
ASSRTSGSYNEQF
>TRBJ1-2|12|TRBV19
ASSLTGPGGGYT
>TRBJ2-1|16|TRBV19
ASSTPLGTSGTINEQF
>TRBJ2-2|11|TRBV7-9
ASSSQGTGELF
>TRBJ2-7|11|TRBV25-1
ASSGGVTYEQY
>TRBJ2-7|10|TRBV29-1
SVVVPGGEQY
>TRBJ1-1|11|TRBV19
ASSIQLNTEAF